The sequence of this TCR beta chain was determined in a study of T cells expressing NK-cell markers. Across the whole study: Sequencing of TCR beta repertoires drew on sorted CD3+CD56+NKG2C+, CD3+CD56+NKG2C- and CD3+CD56-NKG2C+ T cells. Just one sequenced donor of eight was HCMV-seronegative, while seven were seropositive. The study's findings and limits: In a group of 5 to 7 donors, dominant NKG2C+ clonotypes represented 1.0-7.0% of CD8+ T cells.

In regard to this clonotype: No antigen is known for it.

Per the germline V gene, CDR1 is SGHKS and CDR2 is YYEKEE (reference sequence). This CDR3 region has 15 residues. TCRdb re-called the 5' RACE reads and shows each CDR3 protein once, DNA omitted. This table lists about 430,000 distinct CDR3 sequences. V gene TRBV5-5 combines with J gene TRBJ1-1; with no DNA, the TCRdb D assignment of TRBD1 cannot be verified. The sample consisted of blood T cells: a sorted CD56 or NKG2C T cell subset, CD4+ or CD8+ T cells, or bulk PBMC T cells (not recorded which). The origin of this receptor is a woman aged 50 to 60 in good health. The CDR3 protein is CASSLVGTHNTEAFF.